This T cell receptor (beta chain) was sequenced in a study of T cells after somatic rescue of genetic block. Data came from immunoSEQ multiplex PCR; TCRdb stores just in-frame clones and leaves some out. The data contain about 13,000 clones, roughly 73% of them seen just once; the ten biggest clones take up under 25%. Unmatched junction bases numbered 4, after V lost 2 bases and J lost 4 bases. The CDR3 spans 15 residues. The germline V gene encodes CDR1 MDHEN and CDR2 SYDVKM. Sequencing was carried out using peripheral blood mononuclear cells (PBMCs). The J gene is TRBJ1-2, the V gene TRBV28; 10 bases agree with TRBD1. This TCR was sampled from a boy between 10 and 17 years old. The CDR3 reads CASSLDRGRVYGYTF. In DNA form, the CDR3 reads TGTGCCAGCAGTTTAGACAGGGGGCGCGTCTATGGCTACACCTTC.